This T cell receptor (beta chain) was found in a study of T cell clones after liver transplantation. Study summary: Pre-transplant mixed lymphocyte reactions yielded third-party-reactive TCRbeta sequences as comparators for graft-donor-reactive sequences. Without induction therapy, subjects received standard immunosuppression until 12-24 months post-transplant. Tolerant meant at least one year fully off immunosuppression without liver enzymes above twice normal. Study outcomes and limitations: Graft donor-reactive T cells possibly entered the graft instead of undergoing deletion.

Between the trimmed V and J ends, which lost 10 bases and 1 base, there was a span of 13 bases. This CDR3 has 13 residues. Per germline, CDR1 MNHNS and CDR2 SASEGT. Concerning this clone: Its target is not known.

Sequencing used immunoSEQ multiplex PCR; TCRdb keeps in-frame clones, though not all of them. The sample lists about 120,000 clones; just over 90% were seen once. The specimen comprised CD4+ T cells from blood, sampled 12 months after liver transplant. The rearrangement uses TRBV6-1 and TRBJ1-1; D is ambiguous. This TCR came from a human patient who received a liver transplant. Some of these T cells may belong to the graft donor. The CDR3 DNA is TGTGCCAACCAGAAATTTCAGAACACTGAAGCTTTCTTT. Translated: CANQKFQNTEAFF.